The clone carrying this T cell receptor (beta chain) has a handful of counts. Its target is not known. The data were obtained in a study of graft-versus-host responses after intestinal transplantation. For the study at large: Every transplant recipient was induced with anti-thymocyte globulin, then maintained on tacrolimus and steroids for about 3 years. Study-level results: Within allografts, high graft-versus-host to host-versus-graft clonal ratios were seen among patients with graft-donor T cell macrochimerism.

TCRdb keeps only in-frame clones here, not all; method: immunoSEQ multiplex PCR. The sample yields some 90,000 clones, roughly 92% seen once. V lost 6 bases to trimming and J lost 4 bases, with 24 bases between them. There are 17 residues in the CDR3. Per germline, CDR1 MDHEN and CDR2 SYDVKM. This TCR came from a human donor who received an intestinal transplant. The chain is built from TRBV28 and TRBJ2-5; a weak D match, TRBD2 (6 bases). The source was unstimulated CD4+ T cells sorted from spleen or lymph node cells, collected before intestinal transplant. The CDR3 sequence: CASRWRAGSTIGETQYF. In DNA form, the CDR3 reads TGTGCCAGCAGATGGAGGGCAGGGAGCACTATCGGAGAGACCCAGTACTTC.